The 21 T cell receptor beta chains presented below share a single source sample, sequenced in a study of blood T cells in healthy people across ages. Primers used in a second PCR of roughly 6 to 12 cycles were a sample-barcoded 5' primer and a J-beta primer mix. TCRdb re-analysed the 5' RACE reads in MiXCR, keeping a single row per CDR3 protein. The table records around 1.7 million distinct CDR3 sequences, about 28% of them present only once. The sample was blood. These receptors came from a woman under 40 in good health.

V usage is TRBV5-1 and J usage is TRBJ2-2; perhaps D is TRBD1 or TRBD2 (5 bases each). The V end was cut by 4 bases, the J end by 10 bases, with 5 bases between. Per the germline V gene, CDR1 is SGHRS and CDR2 is YFSETQ. The CDR3 has 10 residues. This CDR3 reads CASSGTELFF. The CDR3 nucleotides read TGCGCCAGCAGCGGGACGGAGCTGTTTTTT.

This clonotype was detected many times. The chain has TRBV10-3 and TRBJ2-7, with D unclear. V was cut by 4 bases and J by 4 bases, with 17 bases left in between. From germline, CDR1 is ENHRY and CDR2 SYGVKD. CDR3 size: 15 residues. The CDR3 region is CAISGVEGLNYEQYF. The CDR3 region has the DNA TGTGCCATCAGTGGCGTGGAAGGGTTAAATTACGAGCAGTACTTC.

This clonotype was recorded many times. The CDR3 DNA reads TGTGCCAGCAGCCCAAGACAGGGGTGGCAGCCCCAGCATTTT. Protein sequence: CASSPRQGWQPQHF. This chain joins TRBV7-8 and TRBJ1-5; 8 nucleotides line up with TRBD1. The CDR3 has 14 residues. Germline assignment: CDR1 SGHVS and CDR2 FQNEAQ. The V segment lost 5 bases and the J segment 7 bases; nucleotides outside the gene matches: 7.

The table lists this clonotype with many counts. The gene calls are TRBV7-2 and TRBJ1-5; 7 positions agree with TRBD1. J gave up 4 bases and V 5 bases, and 5 bases lay outside the gene matches. The CDR3 contains 14 residues. CDR1 is SGHTA and CDR2 is FQGNSA in the germline V gene. The CDR3 here is CASSRPGGNQPQHF. The CDR3 DNA reads TGTGCCAGCAGCCGCCCAGGGGGGAATCAGCCCCAGCATTTT.

This sequence joins TRBV12-3 or TRBV12-4 and TRBJ2-3; tentatively, D is TRBD2 (6 bases). Trimming removed 6 bases at V and 2 bases at J, with 18 bases between. This CDR3 has 16 residues. The CDR3 here is CASSLGLRMITDTQYF. CDR3 nucleotide sequence: TGTGCCAGCAGCCTGGGACTCCGTATGATCACAGATACGCAGTATTTT.

This clonotype turned up a few times. The chain uses TRBV9 and TRBJ2-3; D call uncertain. This CDR3 region has 14 residues. Trimming stripped 0 bases from V and 1 base from J, with 6 bases between. Germline loops: CDR1 SGDLS, CDR2 YYNGEE. CDR3 in amino acids: CASSVGPRTDTQYF. As DNA, the CDR3 is TGTGCCAGCAGCGTAGGGCCCCGCACAGATACGCAGTATTTT.

A remark on this clonotype: A much bigger clone sits one base away, suggesting this may be a read error. The rearrangement joins TRBV12-3 or TRBV12-4 to TRBJ2-2; D is possibly TRBD1 or TRBD2 (5 bases each). The CDR3 is 14 residues long. The CDR3: CALKARTNTGERFF. The CDR3 DNA reads as TGTGCCCTCAAAGCTCGGACAAACACCGGGGAGCGGTTTTTT.

The rearrangement links TRBV20-1 to TRBJ2-5, with 11 bases that match TRBD2. The trim removed 4 bases at V and 11 bases at J, leaving 12 bases unmatched. Looked up from germline, CDR1 is DFQATT and CDR2 is SNEGSKA (reference sequence). The CDR3 totals 14 residues. CDR3 coding DNA: TGCAGTGCTACCCGGACTAGCGGGTACAATGAGCAGTACTTC. Encoded protein: CSATRTSGYNEQYF.

There are many counts of this clonotype. The chain joins TRBV4-1 to TRBJ2-7; D gene ambiguous. Germline CDR1 is MGHRA and CDR2 is YSYEKL. The length of the CDR3 is 13 residues. Trimming cost V 0 bases and J 3 bases, with 6 bases left between them. CDR3 region: CASSQEMGYEQYF. The CDR3 bases are TGCGCCAGCAGCCAAGAAATGGGCTACGAGCAGTACTTC.

This clonotype has a count of ten or more. The gene calls are TRBV6-2 or TRBV6-3 and TRBJ2-7; 13 nucleotides align to TRBD2. This CDR3 contains 18 residues. Germline assignment: CDR1 MNHEY and CDR2 SVGEGT. The V segment lost 4 bases and the J segment 2 bases; nucleotides outside the gene matches: 11. The CDR3 is CASSLWGLAGTPAYEQYF. The CDR3 DNA sequence: TGTGCCAGCAGTTTATGGGGACTAGCGGGAACTCCGGCCTACGAGCAGTACTTC.

Notes on this clonotype: A single base separates this from a much larger clone, so it may be a read error. The chain uses TRBV2 and TRBJ1-1; D uncertain. This CDR3 contains 13 residues. Deletions cut 2 bases from V and 1 base from J, with 5 bases between. The V gene's germline CDR1 is SNHLY and CDR2 FYNNEI. This CDR3 reads CASSERWNTEAFF. The CDR3 nucleotides read TGTGCCAGCAGTGAACGGTGGAACACTGAAGCTTTCTTT.

The DNA for the CDR3 is TGTGCCAGCAGCCAACCCGTTAACGGCTACAATGAGCAGTACTTC. It specifies CASSQPVNGYNEQYF. The V call is TRBV3-1, the J call TRBJ2-7, with unresolved D. The V end was cut by 2 bases, the J end by 7 bases, with 18 bases between. The CDR3 is 15 amino acids. Germline CDR1 and CDR2: LGHDT and YNNKEL (reference sequence).

The rearrangement links TRBV4-3 to TRBJ1-2; possibly TRBD1 for D (5 bases). V lost 0 bases and J lost 8, with 16 bases in between. Germline V CDR1 and CDR2: LGHNA, YSLEER. The CDR3 spans 15 residues. Here the CDR3 reads CASSQDSREYEGYTF. Written as DNA, the CDR3 is TGCGCCAGCAGCCAAGATTCCAGGGAATATGAGGGCTACACCTTC.

On this clonotype itself: A much larger clone is a single base away; this may be a read error. The chain couples TRBV6-6 to TRBJ2-7; no definite D call. Germline V gives CDR1 MNHNY, CDR2 SVGAGI (reference sequence). The V and J ends lost 2 bases and 3 bases respectively, with 5 bases between them. The CDR3 sequence is 12 residues long. CDR3 region: CASSYDFYEQYF. Here the CDR3 DNA reads TGTGCCAGCAGTTACGATTTCTACGAGCAGTACTTC.

Remarks on this clonotype: It may be a read error: a sequence one base away is much more abundant. V is TRBV12-3 or TRBV12-4 and J is TRBJ2-7; D is ambiguous. Trimming removed 8 bases from V and 3 bases from J, with 11 bases in between. The CDR3 loop spans 12 amino acids. The chain's CDR3 is CASRKPLYEQYF. The CDR3 DNA follows: TGTGCCAGCCGGAAGCCCCTCTACGAGCAGTACTTC.

This chain joins TRBV4-2 and TRBJ2-2, with D perhaps matching TRBD1 (6 bases). V was pared by 6 bases and J by 9 bases, with 20 bases between. CDR1 is LGHNA and CDR2 is YNFKEQ in the germline V gene. CDR3 length equals 15 residues. The CDR3 loop reads CASRPTGLTLRELFF. The CDR3, as DNA: TGTGCCAGCAGGCCGACAGGCCTAACCCTCAGGGAGCTGTTTTTT.

In its sample, this clonotype was seen a few times. The chain is built from TRBV5-1 and TRBJ2-1; D is undetermined. V lost 3 bases, J lost 5 bases, and 15 bases lay in between. Germline assignment: CDR1 SGHRS and CDR2 YFSETQ. CDR3 length equals 15 residues. The CDR3 region is CASSYRVRSNNEQFF. CDR3 nucleotides: TGCGCCAGCAGCTACAGAGTTCGGAGCAACAATGAGCAGTTCTTC. The full variable domain, with the rest looked up from reference TRBV5-1 and TRBJ2-1, is KAGVTQTPRYLIKTRGQQVTLSCSPISGHRSVSWYQQTPGQGLQFLFEYFSETQRNKGNFPGRFSGRQFSNSRSEMNVSTLELGDSALYLCASSYRVRSNNEQFFGPGTRLTVL.

This clonotype was observed a few times. The chain has TRBV25-1 and TRBJ2-1; D remains ambiguous. CDR1 is MGHDK and CDR2 is SYGVNS in the germline V gene. There are 13 residues in the CDR3. V was shortened by 7 bases and J by 6 bases, with 13 bases between the two germline ends. The CDR3 here is CASTDFGRNEQFF. In DNA, the CDR3 is TGTGCCAGCACCGATTTCGGGCGCAATGAGCAGTTCTTC.

The chain has TRBV20-1 and TRBJ1-5; a possible D gene is TRBD1 (5 bases). Trimming left V 3 bases short and J 4 bases short, with 13 bases between. The V gene's germline CDR1 is DFQATT and CDR2 SNEGSKA (reference sequence). This CDR3 is 14 amino acids long. Here the CDR3 reads CSASDDPGNQPQHF. CDR3 coding DNA: TGCAGTGCTAGTGATGACCCAGGGAATCAGCCCCAGCATTTT.

The genes are TRBV12-3 or TRBV12-4 and TRBJ2-1, with 9 bases aligning to TRBD2. J lost 0 bases, V lost 5 bases, and 5 bases had no gene match. The CDR3 consists of 16 residues. The CDR3 nucleotides are TGTGCCAGCAGTGTACCTAGCGGGAACTCCTACAATGAGCAGTTCTTC. As protein: CASSVPSGNSYNEQFF.

The rearrangement links TRBV21-1 to TRBJ1-1; the tabulated D call, TRBD1, remains unverified against the DNA. TRBV21-1 is a documented pseudogene. The CDR3 contains 11 residues. The CDR3 DNA sequence: TGTGCCAGCAGCACGACAGGGTTGGCTTTCTTT. Translation gives CASSTTGLAFF.